This TCR beta chain was identified in a study of Graves' ophthalmopathy and Graves' hyperthyroidism. As concerns this clonotype: Its target is unknown.

The germline V and J ends were trimmed by 2 bases and 1 base, with 12 bases remaining between them. The CDR3 spans 15 residues. Germline CDR1 KGHSH, CDR2 LQKENI. TCR beta CDR3 amplification used RNA transcripts. Scientists carried out first-round RT-PCR using HTBI primers and then a second-round multiplex PCR. TCRdb used MiXCR to reprocess the multiplex PCR reads, holding one entry per CDR3 protein. The table has 900,000 to 1,200,000 distinct CDR3 sequences, approximately 35% seen once; the top ten hold roughly 10%. Overall study results and limits: Ophthalmopathy progression prediction by the model yielded a sensitivity of 55% to 71% and a specificity of approximately 77%. Blood was where most expanded thyroid clonotypes above 0.001 frequency also turned up.

Each diagnosis was determined on the basis of clinical symptoms, serum thyroxine, TRAb, thyroid ultrasound and orbital computed tomography. Specimen: peripheral blood or thyroid tissue (not recorded which). The sequence was collected from an adult man with Graves' hyperthyroidism. The chain carries TRBV18 and TRBJ2-7; D gene unclear. DNA of the CDR3: TGTGCCAGCTCACCAGCGGAAGACATTTCCTACGAGCAGTACTTC. Its translation is CASSPAEDISYEQYF.